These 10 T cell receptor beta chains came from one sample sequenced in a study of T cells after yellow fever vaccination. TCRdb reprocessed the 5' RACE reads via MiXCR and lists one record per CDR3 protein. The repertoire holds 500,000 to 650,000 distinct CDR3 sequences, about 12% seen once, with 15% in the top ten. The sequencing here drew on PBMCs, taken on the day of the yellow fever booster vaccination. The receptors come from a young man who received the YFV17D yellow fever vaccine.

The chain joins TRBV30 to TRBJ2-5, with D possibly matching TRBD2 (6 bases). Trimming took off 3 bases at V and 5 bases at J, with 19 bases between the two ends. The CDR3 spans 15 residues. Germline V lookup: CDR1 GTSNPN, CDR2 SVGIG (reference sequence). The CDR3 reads CAWSSSGLLEETQYF. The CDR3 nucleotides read TGTGCCTGGAGCTCTTCGGGACTCCTGGAGGAGACCCAGTACTTC.

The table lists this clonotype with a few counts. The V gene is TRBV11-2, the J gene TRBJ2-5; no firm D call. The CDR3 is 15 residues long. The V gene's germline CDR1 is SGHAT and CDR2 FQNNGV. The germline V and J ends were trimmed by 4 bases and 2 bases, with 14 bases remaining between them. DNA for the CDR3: TGTGCCAGCAGCTGGAACGGGCTGAAACAAGAGACCCAGTACTTC. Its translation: CASSWNGLKQETQYF.

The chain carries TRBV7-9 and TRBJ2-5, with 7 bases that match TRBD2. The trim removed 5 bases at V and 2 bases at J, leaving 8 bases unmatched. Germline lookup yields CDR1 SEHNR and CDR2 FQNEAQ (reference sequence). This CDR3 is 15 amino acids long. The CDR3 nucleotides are TGTGCCAGCAGCACGGGGGGTGGACCTCAAGAGACCCAGTACTTC. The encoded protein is CASSTGGGPQETQYF. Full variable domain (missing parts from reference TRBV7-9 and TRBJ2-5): DTGVSQNPRHKITKRGQNVTFRCDPISEHNRLYWYRQTLGQGPEFLTYFQNEAQLEKSRLLSDRFSAERPKGSFSTLEIQRTEQGDSAMYLCASSTGGGPQETQYFGPGTRLLVL.

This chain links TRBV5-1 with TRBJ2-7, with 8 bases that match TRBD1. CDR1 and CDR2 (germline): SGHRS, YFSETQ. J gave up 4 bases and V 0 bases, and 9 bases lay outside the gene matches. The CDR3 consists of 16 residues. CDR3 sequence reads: CASSLVVAGGAYEQYF. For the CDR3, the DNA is TGCGCCAGCAGCTTGGTGGTTGCAGGGGGCGCGTACGAGCAGTACTTC.

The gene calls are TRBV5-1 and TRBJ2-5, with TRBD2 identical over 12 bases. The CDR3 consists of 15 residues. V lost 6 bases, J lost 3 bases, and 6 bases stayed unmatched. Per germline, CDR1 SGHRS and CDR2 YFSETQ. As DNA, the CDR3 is TGCGCCAGCACTCCCAGGACTAGCGGGAAAGAGACCCAGTACTTC. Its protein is CASTPRTSGKETQYF.

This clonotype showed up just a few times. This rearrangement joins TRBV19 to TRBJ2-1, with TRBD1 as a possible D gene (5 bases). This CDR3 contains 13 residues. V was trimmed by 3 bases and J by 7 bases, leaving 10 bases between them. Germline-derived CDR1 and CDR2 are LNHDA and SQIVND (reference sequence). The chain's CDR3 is CASSMGLENEQFF. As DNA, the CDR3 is TGTGCCAGTAGTATGGGGCTAGAGAATGAGCAGTTCTTC.

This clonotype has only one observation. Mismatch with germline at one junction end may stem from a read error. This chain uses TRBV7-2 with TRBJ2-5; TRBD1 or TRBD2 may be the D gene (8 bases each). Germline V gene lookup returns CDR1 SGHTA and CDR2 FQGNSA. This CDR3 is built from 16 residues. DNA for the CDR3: TGTGCCTGCAGCTTAGCGGGACAGGCCCACCGGGAGACCCAGTACTTC. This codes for CACSLAGQAHRETQYF.

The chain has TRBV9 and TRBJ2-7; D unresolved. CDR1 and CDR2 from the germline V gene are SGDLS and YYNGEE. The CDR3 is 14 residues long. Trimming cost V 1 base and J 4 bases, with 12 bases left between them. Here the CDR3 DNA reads TGTGCCAGCAGCGTAAATTCAGGAGAATACGAGCAGTACTTC. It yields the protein CASSVNSGEYEQYF.

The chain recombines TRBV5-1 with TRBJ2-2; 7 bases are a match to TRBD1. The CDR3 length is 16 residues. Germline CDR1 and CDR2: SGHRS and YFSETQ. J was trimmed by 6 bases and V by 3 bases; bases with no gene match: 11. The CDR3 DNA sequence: TGCGCCAGCAGCTGGGACACAGGGGCTGGCGCCGGGGAGCTGTTTTTT. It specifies CASSWDTGAGAGELFF.

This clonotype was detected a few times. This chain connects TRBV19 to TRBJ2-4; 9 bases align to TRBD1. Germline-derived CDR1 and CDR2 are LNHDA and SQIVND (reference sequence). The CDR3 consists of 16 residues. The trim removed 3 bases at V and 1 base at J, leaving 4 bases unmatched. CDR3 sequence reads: CASSIGTGIAKNIQYF. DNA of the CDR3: TGTGCCAGTAGTATTGGGACAGGGATCGCCAAAAACATTCAGTACTTC.